This section outlines one T cell receptor (beta chain) sequence together with its context. The data were obtained in a study of blood T cell repertoires in COVID-19. For the study at large: PBMCs, B-cell-depleted T cells, or T cells were the source of the cDNA or gDNA that made up the material.

Recruitment covered about two dozen US areas and drew participants whose ages spanned roughly 18 to 90 years. In assigning cohorts, the study relied on participant-reported clinical history. Authors' analysis steps: From reference gene primer amplification, estimates of nucleated cell counts were derived. The data were produced by immunoSEQ multiplex PCR, yet TCRdb's version contains in-frame clones alone and is incomplete. The V and J calls and clone size are taken from that table; D and trimming were inferred from the DNA. The table includes around 300,000 clones, around nine tenths detected once. The sequencing input was PBMCs or T cells enriched from blood (not recorded which). This receptor was identified in a man between 25 and 39 years old who had recovered from COVID-19.

CDR3 bases: TGTGCCAGCAGCCGAGGGACAGGCAAAGCTTTCTTT. Its protein product is CASSRGTGKAFF. The chain uses TRBV27 and TRBJ1-1, with 8 bases lining up with TRBD1. The CDR3 runs 12 residues. CDR1 MNHEY and CDR2 SMNVEV come from the germline V gene (reference sequence). J gave up 9 bases and V 6 bases, and 6 bases lay outside the gene matches.